The clone carrying this T cell receptor beta chain was seen more than once but under ten times. Because the CDR3's place on the DNA is in doubt, the DNA is left out and the CDR3 is given as listed by TCRdb. This record comes from a study of blood T cell repertoires in COVID-19. Study overall: Sites in the United States, Italy and Spain provided acute and convalescent COVID-19 samples. PBMCs, B-cell-depleted T cells, or T cells were the source of the cDNA or gDNA that made up the material.

The CDR3 numbers 16 amino acids, ends counted. In the original workflow: Reference gene primer amplification yielded estimated nucleated cell counts. Repertoires were generated with immunoSEQ multiplex PCR, while TCRdb's copy carries only in-frame clones and drops some. V and J calls and clone size are copied from that table; D and trimming were computed from the DNA. The sample consists of 150,000 to 200,000 clones, around nine tenths of them appearing once. The sequenced material came from peripheral blood. This TCR was recovered from a woman between 18 and 29 years old who had recovered from COVID-19. The V call is TRBV21-1, the J call TRBJ1-3; the table assigns TRBD1, which was not confirmed against the DNA. TRBV21-1 is a documented pseudogene. This CDR3 is CASSTVGQGSGNTIYF.